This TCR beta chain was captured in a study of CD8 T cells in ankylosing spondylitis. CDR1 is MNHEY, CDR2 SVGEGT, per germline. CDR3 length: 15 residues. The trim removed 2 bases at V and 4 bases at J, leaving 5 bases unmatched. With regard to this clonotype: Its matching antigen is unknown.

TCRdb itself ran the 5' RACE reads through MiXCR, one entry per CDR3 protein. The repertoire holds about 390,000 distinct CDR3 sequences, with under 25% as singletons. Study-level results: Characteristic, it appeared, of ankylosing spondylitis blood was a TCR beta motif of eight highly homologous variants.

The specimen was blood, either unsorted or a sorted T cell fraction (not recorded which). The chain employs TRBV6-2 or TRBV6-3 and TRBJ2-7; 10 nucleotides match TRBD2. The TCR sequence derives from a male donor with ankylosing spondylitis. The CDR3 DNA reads TGTGCCAGCAGTTACCCTCCTAGCGGGAGTTACGAGCAGTACTTC. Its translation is CASSYPPSGSYEQYF.